This note documents a single T cell receptor (beta chain) sequence. Clones were sequenced by immunoSEQ multiplex PCR, and TCRdb holds only the in-frame ones, with some missing. The sample records some 2,000,000 clones, roughly 95% being singletons. V lost 3 bases and J lost 3; bases outside the gene matches: 6. This CDR3 is built from 14 residues. Germline V lookup: CDR1 SGDLS, CDR2 YYNGEE. Positive CCR7 selection of CD45RO-negative cells yielded the naive CD8 cells, and terminally differentiated effector memory CD45RA+ cells were excluded. The data are from a study of shared clonotypes between healthy human individuals.

The chain uses TRBV9 and TRBJ2-7; TRBD2 matches at 7 bases. Sequencing was carried out using naive CD8+ T cells sorted from blood. The TCR originated in a man aged 18 to 35 in good health. The CDR3 spells CASSALAEVYEQYF. The DNA for the CDR3 is TGTGCCAGCAGCGCCCTAGCGGAGGTCTACGAGCAGTACTTC.